These T cell receptor beta chains were read from a single sample in a study of T cell changes during pregnancy in multiple sclerosis. Sequenced by immunoSEQ multiplex PCR; TCRdb stores in-frame clones only, minus some. The repertoire has 70,000 to 95,000 clones, 80% to 95% of them found once; the top ten carry 4.3%. The source was peripheral blood, collected in the first trimester of pregnancy. The receptors shown here come from a female donor with multiple sclerosis, enrolled in a pregnancy study. Each CDR3 is given with its conserved first and last residue. Fields, in order: V gene, D gene, J gene, clone size, CDR3 DNA, CDR3 protein. D genes are given only for firm matches. Clone size appears in some rows only: once, few, many, or a class for an expanded clone.

TRBV7-2	.	TRBJ2-7	once	TGTGCCAGCAGCTGGAAATACTCTGGGCACGAGCAGTACTTC	CASSWKYSGHEQYF
TRBV5-1	TRBD1	TRBJ1-1	.	TGCGCCAGCAAGGACGCAGGACAGGGGTCGATTGAAGCTTTCTTT	CASKDAGQGSIEAFF
TRBV2	TRBD1	TRBJ1-4	.	TGTGCCAGCAGTTTGACAGGGCCGAATGAAAAACTGTTTTTT	CASSLTGPNEKLFF
TRBV29-1	.	TRBJ2-2	.	TGCAGCGTTGGGGCCACGAACACCGGGGAGCTGTTTTTT	CSVGATNTGELFF
TRBV27	.	TRBJ2-5	.	TGTGCCAGCAGTTTTGCAGGGCCCCAAGAGACCCAGTACTTC	CASSFAGPQETQYF
TRBV6-5	.	TRBJ1-2	.	TGTGCCAGCAGTTATTATGACGGAGCTAACTATGGCTACACCTTC	CASSYYDGANYGYTF
TRBV18	.	TRBJ1-1	.	TGTGCCAGCTCACCAGGCGGGAACACTGAAGCTTTCTTT	CASSPGGNTEAFF
TRBV7-8	TRBD1	TRBJ1-1	.	TGTGCCAGCGGACAGGGGCGAAACACTGAAGCTTTCTTT	CASGQGRNTEAFF
TRBV15	TRBD1	TRBJ1-3	.	TGTGCCACCAGCAGAGATCGGACAGGAGGAGCTCTCTCTGGAAACACCATATATTTT	CATSRDRTGGALSGNTIYF
TRBV25-1	TRBD2	TRBJ2-5	.	TGTGCCAGCAGTGATCTCCGGGGGGGCCACGAGACCCAGTACTTC	CASSDLRGGHETQYF
TRBV5-4	TRBD1	TRBJ1-2	few	TGTGCCAGCAGCCCCACCGGGACAGGGACGGACTATGGCTACACCTTC	CASSPTGTGTDYGYTF
TRBV7-9	TRBD1	TRBJ1-5	.	TGTGCCAGCAGCTCGGACAGGCCCGGCAATCAGCCCCAGCATTTT	CASSSDRPGNQPQHF
TRBV13	.	TRBJ2-3	.	TGTGCCACCACATTACGCCCAGATACGCAGTATTTT	CATTLRPDTQYF
TRBV9	TRBD2	TRBJ2-2	.	TGTGCCAGCAGCGTCCTCGGGAGGAGGGACGGGGAGCTGTTTTTT	CASSVLGRRDGELFF
TRBV7-2	TRBD2	TRBJ2-1	once	TGTGCCAGCAGCTCCGGGGGGGCGTCCTACAATGAGCAGTTCTTC	CASSSGGASYNEQFF
TRBV5-5	.	TRBJ1-2	.	TGTGCCAGCAGCTCGGAGGCGGGCTATGGCTACACCTTC	CASSSEAGYGYTF
TRBV18	TRBD1	TRBJ2-2	.	TGTGCCAGCTCACCTCGACAGGGTGTCGACACCGGGGAGCTGTTTTTT	CASSPRQGVDTGELFF
TRBV9	.	TRBJ1-1	few	TGTGCCAGCAGCTCCACGACAGGACACACTGAAGCTTTCTTT	CASSSTTGHTEAFF
TRBV30	TRBD1	TRBJ1-5	.	TGTGCCTGGAGTACAGGGGTGGATCAGCCCCAGCATTTT	CAWSTGVDQPQHF
TRBV25-1	TRBD2	TRBJ2-1	.	TGTGCCAGCAAAGAAGCGGGGGGAAACAATGAGCAGTTCTTC	CASKEAGGNNEQFF